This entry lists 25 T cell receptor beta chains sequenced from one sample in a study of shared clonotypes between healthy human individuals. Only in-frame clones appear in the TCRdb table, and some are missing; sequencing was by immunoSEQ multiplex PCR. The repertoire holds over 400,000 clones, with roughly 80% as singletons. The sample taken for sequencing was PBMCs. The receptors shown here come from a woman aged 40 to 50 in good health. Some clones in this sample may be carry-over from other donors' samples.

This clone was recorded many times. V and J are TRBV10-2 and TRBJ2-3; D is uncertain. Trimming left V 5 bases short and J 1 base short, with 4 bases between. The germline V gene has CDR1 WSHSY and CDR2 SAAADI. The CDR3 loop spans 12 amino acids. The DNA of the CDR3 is TGCGCCAGCAGTTTCGGCACAGATACGCAGTATTTT. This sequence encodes CASSFGTDTQYF.

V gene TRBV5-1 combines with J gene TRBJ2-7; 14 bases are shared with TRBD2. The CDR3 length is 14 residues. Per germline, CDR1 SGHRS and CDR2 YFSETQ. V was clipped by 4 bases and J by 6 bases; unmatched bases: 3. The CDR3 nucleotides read TGCGCCAGCAGCGAGGGACTAGCGGGAGTCGAGCAGTACTTC. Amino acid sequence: CASSEGLAGVEQYF.

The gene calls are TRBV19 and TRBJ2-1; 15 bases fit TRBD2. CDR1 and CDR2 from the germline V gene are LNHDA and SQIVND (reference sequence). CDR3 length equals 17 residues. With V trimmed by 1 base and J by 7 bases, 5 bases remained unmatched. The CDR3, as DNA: TGTGCCAGTAGTATAGGGACCGGGACTAGCGGGAGGAATGAGCAGTTCTTC. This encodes CASSIGTGTSGRNEQFF.

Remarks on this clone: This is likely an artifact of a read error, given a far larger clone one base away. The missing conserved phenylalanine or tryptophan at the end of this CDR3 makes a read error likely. The DNA for the CDR3 is TGTGCCAGCAGCAAACTAGCGGGAGTGTCCGGGGAGCTGTTTTCT. It translates to CASSKLAGVSGELFS. V is TRBV11-3 and J is TRBJ2-2; 11 nucleotides line up with TRBD2. The CDR3 is made up of 15 amino acids. J was trimmed by 6 bases and V by 5 bases; bases with no gene match: 5. The germline V gene has CDR1 SGHNT and CDR2 YENEEA.

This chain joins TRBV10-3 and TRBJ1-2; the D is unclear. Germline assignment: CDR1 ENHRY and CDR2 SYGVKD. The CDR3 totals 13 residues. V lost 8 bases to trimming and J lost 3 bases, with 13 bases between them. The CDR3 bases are TGTGCCATCCACCCCGAGGGAGACTATGGCTACACCTTC. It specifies CAIHPEGDYGYTF.

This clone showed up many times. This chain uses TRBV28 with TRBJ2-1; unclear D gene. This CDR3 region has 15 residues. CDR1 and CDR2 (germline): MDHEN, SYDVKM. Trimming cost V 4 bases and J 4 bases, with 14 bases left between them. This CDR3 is CASSSLRKDYNEQFF. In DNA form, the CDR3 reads TGTGCCAGCAGTTCCCTCCGAAAGGATTACAATGAGCAGTTCTTC.

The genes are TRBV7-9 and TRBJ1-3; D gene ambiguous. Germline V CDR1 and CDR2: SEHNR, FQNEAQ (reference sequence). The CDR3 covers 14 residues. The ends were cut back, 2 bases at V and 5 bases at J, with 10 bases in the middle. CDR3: CASSLLETRNTIYF. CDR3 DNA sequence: TGTGCCAGCAGCTTACTGGAAACGCGAAACACCATATATTTT.

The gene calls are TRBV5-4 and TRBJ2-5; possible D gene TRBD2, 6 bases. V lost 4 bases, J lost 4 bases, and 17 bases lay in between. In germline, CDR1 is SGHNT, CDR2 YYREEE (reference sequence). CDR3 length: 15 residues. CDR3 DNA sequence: TGTGCCAGCAGCCCTATCGTCGCGGGAACAGAGACCCAGTACTTC. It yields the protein CASSPIVAGTETQYF.

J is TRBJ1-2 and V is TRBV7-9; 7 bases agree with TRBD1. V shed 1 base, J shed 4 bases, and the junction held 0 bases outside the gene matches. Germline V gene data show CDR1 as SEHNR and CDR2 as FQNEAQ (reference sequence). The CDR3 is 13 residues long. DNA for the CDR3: TGTGCCAGCAGCTTAGGACAGGGCTATGGCTACACCTTC. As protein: CASSLGQGYGYTF.

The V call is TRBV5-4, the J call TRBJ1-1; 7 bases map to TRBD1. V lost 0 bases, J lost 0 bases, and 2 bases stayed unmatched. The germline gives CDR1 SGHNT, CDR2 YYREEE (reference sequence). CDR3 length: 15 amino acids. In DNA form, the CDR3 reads TGTGCCAGCAGCTTGGGGGACAGAATGAACACTGAAGCTTTCTTT. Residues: CASSLGDRMNTEAFF.

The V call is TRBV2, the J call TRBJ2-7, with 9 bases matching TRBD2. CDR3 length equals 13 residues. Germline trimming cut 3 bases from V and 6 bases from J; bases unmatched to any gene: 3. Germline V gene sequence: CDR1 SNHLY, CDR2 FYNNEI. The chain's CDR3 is CASSDSGSREQYF. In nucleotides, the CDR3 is TGTGCCAGCAGTGATAGCGGGAGCCGCGAGCAGTACTTC.

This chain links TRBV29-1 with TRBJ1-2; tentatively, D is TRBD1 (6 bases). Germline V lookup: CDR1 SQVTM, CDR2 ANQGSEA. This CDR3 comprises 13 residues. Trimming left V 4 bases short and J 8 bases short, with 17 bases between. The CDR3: CSVGGLGGGGYTF. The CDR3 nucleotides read TGCAGCGTTGGGGGGCTCGGTGGGGGAGGCTACACCTTC. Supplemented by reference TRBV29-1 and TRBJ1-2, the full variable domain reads SAVISQKPSRDICQRGTSLTIQCQVDSQVTMMFWYRQQPGQSLTLIATANQGSEATYESGFVIDKFPISRPNLTFSTLTVSNMSPEDSSIYLCSVGGLGGGGYTFGSGTRLTVV.

The CDR3 DNA reads TGTGCCAGCATTTATCTAGCGGGAGGGCCTGTAGATACGCAGTATTTT. Protein product: CASIYLAGGPVDTQYF. This chain connects TRBV6-5 to TRBJ2-3; 12 nucleotides match TRBD2. With V trimmed by 7 bases and J by 5 bases, 10 bases remained unmatched. CDR1 is MNHEY and CDR2 is SVGAGI in the germline V gene. This CDR3 has 16 residues.

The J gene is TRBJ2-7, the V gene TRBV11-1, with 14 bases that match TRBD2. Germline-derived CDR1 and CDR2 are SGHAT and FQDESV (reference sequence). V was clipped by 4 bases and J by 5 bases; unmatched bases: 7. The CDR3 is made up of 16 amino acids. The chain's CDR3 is CASSWSPGLAGDEQYF. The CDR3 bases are TGTGCCAGCAGCTGGAGCCCGGGACTAGCGGGAGACGAGCAGTACTTC.

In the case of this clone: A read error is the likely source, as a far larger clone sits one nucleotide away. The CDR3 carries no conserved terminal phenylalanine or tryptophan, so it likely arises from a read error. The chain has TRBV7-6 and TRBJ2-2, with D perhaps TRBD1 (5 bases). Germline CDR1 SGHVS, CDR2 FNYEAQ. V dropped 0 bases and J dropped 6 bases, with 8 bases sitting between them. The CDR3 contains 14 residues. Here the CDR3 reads CASSLAVGAGELFL. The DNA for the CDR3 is TGTGCCAGCAGCTTAGCGGTAGGGGCCGGGGAGCTGTTTCTT.

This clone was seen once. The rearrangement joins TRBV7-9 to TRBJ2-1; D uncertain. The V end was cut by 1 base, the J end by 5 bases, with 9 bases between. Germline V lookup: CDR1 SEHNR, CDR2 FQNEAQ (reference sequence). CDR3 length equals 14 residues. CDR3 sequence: CASSLVSGHNEQFF. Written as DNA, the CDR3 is TGTGCCAGCAGCTTAGTTTCCGGGCACAATGAGCAGTTCTTC.

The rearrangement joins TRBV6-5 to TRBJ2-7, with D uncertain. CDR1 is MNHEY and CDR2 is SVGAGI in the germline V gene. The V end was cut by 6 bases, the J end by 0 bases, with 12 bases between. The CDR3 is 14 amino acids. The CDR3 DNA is TGTGCCAGCAGCCGAGTCGGACCCTCCTACGAGCAGTACTTC. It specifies CASSRVGPSYEQYF.

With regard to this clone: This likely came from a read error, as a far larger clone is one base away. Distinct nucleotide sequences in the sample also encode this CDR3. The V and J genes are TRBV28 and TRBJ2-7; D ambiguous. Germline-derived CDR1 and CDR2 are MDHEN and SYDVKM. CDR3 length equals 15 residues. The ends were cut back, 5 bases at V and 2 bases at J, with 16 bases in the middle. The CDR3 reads CASSISGIAPYEQYF. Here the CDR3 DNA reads TGTGCCAGCAGTATTAGTGGGATCGCTCCCTACGAGCAGTACTTC.

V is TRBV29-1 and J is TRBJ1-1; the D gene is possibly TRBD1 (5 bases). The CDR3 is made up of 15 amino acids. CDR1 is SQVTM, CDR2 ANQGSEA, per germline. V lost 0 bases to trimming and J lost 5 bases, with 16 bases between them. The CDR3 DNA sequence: TGCAGCGTTGAAGATCGCGCCAGGGCTTGGACTGAAGCTTTCTTT. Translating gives CSVEDRARAWTEAFF.

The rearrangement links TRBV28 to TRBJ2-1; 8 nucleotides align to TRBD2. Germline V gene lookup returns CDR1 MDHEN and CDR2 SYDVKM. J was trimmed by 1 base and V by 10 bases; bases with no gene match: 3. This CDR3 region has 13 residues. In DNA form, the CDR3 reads TGTGCCACCTTAGCGGGATCCTACAATGAGCAGTTCTTC. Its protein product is CATLAGSYNEQFF.

The CDR3 spells CASSIKQGVKLFF. The CDR3, as DNA: TGTGCCAGCAGCATAAAACAGGGGGTGAAACTGTTTTTT. This chain joins TRBV11-3 and TRBJ1-4; TRBD1 matches 8 bases. V gave up 5 bases and J gave up 11 bases; unmatched junction bases: 7. Germline lookup yields CDR1 SGHNT and CDR2 YENEEA. This CDR3 region has 13 residues.

The CDR3 spells CASSLAGSSAEQYF. CDR3 DNA sequence: TGCGCCAGCAGCTTGGCCGGGAGTAGTGCCGAGCAGTACTTC. The rearrangement uses TRBV5-1 and TRBJ2-7, with D maybe TRBD2 (6 bases). CDR3 length: 14 amino acids. The V end lost 0 bases, the J end lost 6 bases, and 13 bases lay between the germline ends. The germline gives CDR1 SGHRS, CDR2 YFSETQ.

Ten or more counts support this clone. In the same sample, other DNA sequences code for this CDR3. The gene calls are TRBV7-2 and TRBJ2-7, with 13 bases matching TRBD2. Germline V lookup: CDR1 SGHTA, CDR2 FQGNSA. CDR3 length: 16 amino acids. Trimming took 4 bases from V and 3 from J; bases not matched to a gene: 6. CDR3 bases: TGTGCCAGCAGCTCCGATCGACTAGCGGGGGGCTACGAGCAGTACTTC. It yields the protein CASSSDRLAGGYEQYF.

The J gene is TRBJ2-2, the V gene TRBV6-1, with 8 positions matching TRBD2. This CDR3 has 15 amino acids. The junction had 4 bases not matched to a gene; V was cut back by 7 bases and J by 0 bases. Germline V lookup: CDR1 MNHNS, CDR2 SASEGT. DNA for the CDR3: TGTGCCAGCACCGGGACTAGGACGAACACCGGGGAGCTGTTTTTT. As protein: CASTGTRTNTGELFF.

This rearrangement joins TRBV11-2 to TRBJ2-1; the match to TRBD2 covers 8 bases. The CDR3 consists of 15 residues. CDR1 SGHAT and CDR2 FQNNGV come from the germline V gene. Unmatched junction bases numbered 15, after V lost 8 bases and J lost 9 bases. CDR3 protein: CASGMRPLAGPEQFF. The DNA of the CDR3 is TGTGCCAGCGGAATGAGACCCCTAGCGGGCCCTGAGCAGTTCTTC.